A single sample gave rise to the 23 T cell receptor beta chains below, sequenced in a study of T cells after posttransplantation cyclophosphamide. TCRdb's table, derived via immunoSEQ multiplex PCR, lists solely in-frame clones and lacks some. The sample records thousands of clones, around 72% being singletons. The material sequenced was memory CD4+ T cells sorted from blood. The receptors come from a woman aged 45 to 65 in good health and a related stem cell transplant donor.

This clone was counted only a few times. This rearrangement joins TRBV9 to TRBJ2-5, with 12 bases lining up with TRBD2. With 3 bases clipped from V and 4 bases from J, the junction kept 7 bases outside the gene matches. Germline lookup yields CDR1 SGDLS and CDR2 YYNGEE. This CDR3 is 16 amino acids long. The CDR3 nucleotides are TGTGCCAGCAGCGGAACTAGCGGGAGGTCAGGAGAGACCCAGTACTTC. It specifies CASSGTSGRSGETQYF.

The rearrangement links TRBV14 to TRBJ1-2; tentative D call: TRBD1 (5 bases). V gave up 5 bases and J gave up 4 bases, with 23 bases separating them. The germline V gene encodes CDR1 SGHDN and CDR2 FVKESK. The length of the CDR3 is 17 residues. The CDR3 here is CASSRLGQSGKTYGYTF. In DNA, the CDR3 is TGTGCCAGCAGCAGGTTGGGGCAATCTGGAAAGACCTATGGCTACACCTTC.

The V gene is TRBV7-3, the J gene TRBJ1-1; 8 bases match TRBD1. The V gene's germline CDR1 is SGHTA and CDR2 FQGTGA. With V trimmed by 3 bases and J by 1 base, 1 base remained unmatched. The CDR3 has 14 amino acids. The CDR3 nucleotides are TGTGCCAGCAGCTTGGACAGGGCGAACACTGAAGCTTTCTTT. It is translated as CASSLDRANTEAFF.

This chain joins TRBV18 and TRBJ2-1; D is possibly TRBD1 (5 bases). Trimming removed 2 bases at V and 3 bases at J, with 14 bases between. This CDR3 region has 16 residues. Looked up from germline, CDR1 is KGHSH and CDR2 is LQKENI. The DNA of the CDR3 is TGTGCCAGCTCACCAATCGGACAAACCAACTACAATGAGCAGTTCTTC. Amino acid sequence: CASSPIGQTNYNEQFF.

The chain uses TRBV5-1 and TRBJ1-1; the match to TRBD1 covers 9 bases. Germline V lookup: CDR1 SGHRS, CDR2 YFSETQ. Germline trimming cut 3 bases from V and 4 bases from J; bases unmatched to any gene: 13. CDR3 length: 17 residues. CDR3 DNA: TGCGCCAGCAGCTCAAACACAGGGGGCCTCAGGGGCACTGAAGCTTTCTTT. This sequence encodes CASSSNTGGLRGTEAFF.

The gene calls are TRBV6-1 and TRBJ2-5; a possible D gene is TRBD2 (5 bases). The J call could be wrong; TRBJ2-7 is a better fit for the DNA end. This CDR3 spans 14 amino acids. Germline V gene lookup returns CDR1 MNHNS and CDR2 SASEGT. In DNA, the CDR3 is TGTGCCAGCAGTGATGAGGGCCCTACCTACGAGCAGTACTTC. This sequence encodes CASSDEGPTYEQYF.

CDR3: CASSSPWQANTGELFF. The CDR3 DNA sequence: TGTGCCAGCAGCTCTCCGTGGCAGGCGAACACCGGGGAGCTGTTTTTT. The rearrangement links TRBV7-2 to TRBJ2-2; no firm D call. This CDR3 is 16 amino acids long. Per the germline V gene, CDR1 is SGHTA and CDR2 is FQGNSA. Deletions cut 4 bases from V and 0 bases from J, with 12 bases between.

The V call is TRBV7-2, the J call TRBJ2-5; TRBD2 matches 13 bases. Germline V lookup: CDR1 SGHTA, CDR2 FQGNSA. The CDR3 is 16 amino acids. V was pared by 8 bases and J by 5 bases, with 11 bases of the junction left unmatched. The DNA of the CDR3 is TGTGCCAGCGGGGCCGGACTAGCGGGAGCGGGCGAGACCCAGTACTTC. Translating it yields CASGAGLAGAGETQYF.

This clone occurred once. The CDR3 reads CASSESGGGPREQFF. The DNA for the CDR3 is TGCGCCAGCAGTGAGTCCGGGGGAGGGCCCCGTGAGCAGTTCTTC. This chain connects TRBV10-1 to TRBJ2-1, with 7 positions matching TRBD2. The CDR3 extends over 15 amino acids. V gave up 0 bases and J gave up 9 bases; unmatched junction bases: 8. The germline V gene has CDR1 WNHNN and CDR2 SYGVQD (reference sequence).

This clone qualifies as medium-sized. V usage is TRBV6-1 and J usage is TRBJ2-7, with 11 bases fitting TRBD2. The CDR3 is made up of 15 amino acids. Germline V CDR1 and CDR2: MNHNS, SASEGT. V trimming: 4 bases; J trimming: 3 bases; junction bases outside the gene matches: 5. The CDR3 region is CASSVNSGRDYEQYF. The CDR3 nucleotides are TGTGCCAGCAGTGTAAATAGCGGGAGGGACTACGAGCAGTACTTC.

CDR3 sequence (DNA): TGTGCCAGCAGCCGACCCTTACGACAGCCTAACTATGGCTACACCTTC. Translating it yields CASSRPLRQPNYGYTF. The chain carries TRBV28 and TRBJ1-2, with D possibly TRBD1 on 5 matching bases. The CDR3 covers 16 residues. The V end lost 6 bases, the J end lost 0 bases, and 17 bases lay between the germline ends. Germline V gene sequence: CDR1 MDHEN, CDR2 SYDVKM.

This chain links TRBV6-4 with TRBJ2-2, with unresolved D. This CDR3 has 13 amino acids. Trimming took off 6 bases at V and 7 bases at J, with 12 bases between the two ends. CDR1 and CDR2 (germline): MRHNA, SNTAGT. The CDR3 DNA reads as TGTGCCAGCAGCCTTCTAGGAATCGGGGAGCTGTTTTTT. It specifies CASSLLGIGELFF.

The chain links TRBV7-9 to TRBJ1-6; TRBD1 might be the D (6 bases). With 4 bases removed from V and 6 bases from J, the gap between germline ends came to 10 bases. The germline gives CDR1 SEHNR, CDR2 FQNEAQ (reference sequence). The CDR3 totals 14 residues. CDR3: CASSSTGSNSPLHF. The CDR3 DNA is TGTGCCAGCAGCTCGACAGGTTCTAATTCACCCCTCCACTTT.

The chain uses TRBV7-2 and TRBJ2-1; possibly TRBD2 for D (7 bases). In germline, CDR1 is SGHTA, CDR2 FQGNSA. The CDR3 covers 14 residues. V was clipped by 5 bases and J by 8 bases, with 16 bases between them. This CDR3 reads CASSVGLGGHEQFF. Here the CDR3 DNA reads TGTGCCAGCAGCGTGGGACTGGGGGGGCATGAGCAGTTCTTC.

The chain carries TRBV6-5 and TRBJ2-3; a possible D gene is TRBD2 (6 bases). CDR1 is MNHEY and CDR2 is SVGAGI in the germline V gene. The CDR3 contains 14 residues. V lost 10 bases, J lost 3 bases, and 17 bases lay in between. The CDR3 DNA reads TGTGCCACCTCGAGGCGGCGGGGAACAGATACGCAGTATTTT. Amino acids: CATSRRRGTDTQYF.

The J gene is TRBJ2-1, the V gene TRBV7-2, with D uncertain. The germline V and J ends were trimmed by 5 bases and 0 bases, with 23 bases remaining between them. Looked up from germline, CDR1 is SGHTA and CDR2 is FQGNSA. There are 19 residues in the CDR3. CDR3 in amino acids: CASSPYEAWKRPSYNEQFF. In DNA, the CDR3 is TGTGCCAGCAGCCCCTACGAGGCGTGGAAACGTCCCTCCTACAATGAGCAGTTCTTC.

Here the CDR3 reads CASSVVSGSGLTDTQYF. The CDR3 DNA follows: TGTGCCAGCAGCGTAGTTAGCGGGAGCGGGCTGACAGATACGCAGTATTTT. The V call is TRBV9, the J call TRBJ2-3; 9 nucleotides line up with TRBD2. V lost 0 bases and J lost 3; bases outside the gene matches: 8. The CDR3 consists of 17 residues. Germline CDR1 reads SGDLS; CDR2 reads YYNGEE.

V is TRBV6-5 and J is TRBJ2-5; 9 nucleotides agree with TRBD2. CDR3 size: 16 residues. Per germline, CDR1 MNHEY and CDR2 SVGAGI. The trim removed 4 bases at V and 2 bases at J, leaving 8 bases unmatched. Here the CDR3 reads CASSSLAGVRQETQYF. The CDR3 DNA reads TGTGCCAGCAGTTCCTTAGCGGGAGTTAGGCAAGAGACCCAGTACTTC.

J is TRBJ2-1 and V is TRBV6-6; 12 bases line up with TRBD1. Looked up from germline, CDR1 is MNHNY and CDR2 is SVGAGI (reference sequence). Unmatched junction bases numbered 2, after V lost 2 bases and J lost 6 bases. The CDR3 totals 15 residues. CDR3 sequence (DNA): TGTGCCAGCAGTTACGGGACAGGGGGCTTCAATGAGCAGTTCTTC. It encodes CASSYGTGGFNEQFF.

The V and J genes are TRBV7-2 and TRBJ2-3; TRBD1 is a possible D gene (7 bases). CDR1 and CDR2 (germline): SGHTA, FQGNSA. The germline V and J ends were trimmed by 5 bases and 4 bases, with 16 bases remaining between them. The CDR3 covers 15 residues. Here the CDR3 DNA reads TGTGCCAGCAGCCTAATCCAGGGGGGCGCAGATACGCAGTATTTT. This codes for CASSLIQGGADTQYF.

The J gene is TRBJ1-4, the V gene TRBV6-1, with TRBD1 as a possible D gene (5 bases). This CDR3 has 13 amino acids. Per germline, CDR1 MNHNS and CDR2 SASEGT. The V gene lost 6 bases and the J gene lost 7 bases, with 12 bases spanning the gap. The CDR3 protein is CASRGAVREKLFF. CDR3 bases: TGTGCCAGCAGAGGGGCAGTTCGTGAAAAACTGTTTTTT.

The V call is TRBV18, the J call TRBJ2-5; TRBD2 matches 12 bases. There are 18 residues in the CDR3. Germline CDR1 is KGHSH and CDR2 is LQKENI. V lost 0 bases and J lost 2; bases outside the gene matches: 7. CDR3 nucleotide sequence: TGTGCCAGCTCACCACCCTTATCCGGACTAGCGGGACAAGAGACCCAGTACTTC. Amino acids: CASSPPLSGLAGQETQYF.

The chain carries TRBV7-2 and TRBJ1-2; possible D gene TRBD1, 5 bases. This CDR3 contains 17 residues. The germline CDR1 and CDR2 sequences are SGHTA and FQGNSA. V lost 5 bases and J 6 bases, leaving 25 bases between the germline ends. Written as DNA, the CDR3 is TGTGCCAGCAGCCCTTTCAGGGTCTGGTATTTTCGGAATGGCTACACCTTC. The encoded protein is CASSPFRVWYFRNGYTF. Supplemented by reference TRBV7-2 and TRBJ1-2, the full variable domain reads GAGVSQSPSNKVTEKGKDVELRCDPISGHTALYWYRQSLGQGLEFLIYFQGNSAPDKSGLPSDRFSAERTGGSVSTLTIQRTQQEDSAVYLCASSPFRVWYFRNGYTFGSGTRLTVV.